A selection of T cell receptor beta chains follows, all from one sample in a study of cytomegalovirus exposure and HLA in healthy donors. The method was immunoSEQ multiplex PCR; TCRdb's version includes in-frame clones alone and lacks a portion of them. The sample has about 140,000 clones; around 79% are singletons. The specimen was PBMCs. The receptors originated from a man between 18 and 29 years old in good health and CMV-seronegative. Both conserved end residues are part of each CDR3.

j_call v_call cdr3_aa
TRBJ1-3 TRBV11-2 CASTRTGVAGNTIYF
TRBJ1-6 TRBV21-1 CASSTSQGERSSPLHF
TRBJ1-4 TRBV14 CASSQTGAGGEKLFF
TRBJ1-2 TRBV30 CAWTNSGSLLSTF
TRBJ1-5 TRBV6-5 CASSYGQANQPQHF
TRBJ2-4 TRBV5-6 CASSVAAIAKNIQYF
TRBJ1-6 TRBV15 CATSRDPDRGSPLHF
TRBJ2-1 TRBV19 CASSIQGPYNEQFF
TRBJ2-4 TRBV5-4 CASSLQTGGKNIQYF
TRBJ1-1 TRBV7-9 CASSFPLAAPGSDEAFF
TRBJ1-5 TRBV6-5 CASSSQGASNQPQHF
TRBJ1-2 TRBV5-1 CASSSGWQGAYGYTF
TRBJ2-7 TRBV7-9 CASTVLQGPLGEQYF
TRBJ2-1 TRBV7-8 CASNLGTSGGFSYNEQFF
TRBJ1-5 TRBV19 CASSIVRGGQPQHF
TRBJ1-1 TRBV2 CASNGQGARGTEAFF
TRBJ1-1 TRBV7-2 CASSLLTGVTEAFF
TRBJ1-2 TRBV7-9 CASSLIQGQRDGYTF
TRBJ2-2 TRBV30 CAWSGTGDTGELFF
TRBJ2-5 TRBV7-9 CASSEGQGGLETQYF
TRBJ1-1 TRBV5-1 CASSSPRSGSAFF
TRBJ2-2 TRBV4-2 CASSQGRGSDTGELFF
TRBJ1-1 TRBV5-1 CASSLAGQGHTEAFF
TRBJ2-7 TRBV13 CASNQGNSYEQYF
TRBJ1-6 TRBV19 CASSTTDRKPNSPLHF
TRBJ2-1 TRBV5-1 CASSLELAGYNEQFF
TRBJ2-2 TRBV5-6 CASTRPGATGELFF
TRBJ1-6 TRBV5-8 CASSTGTGFLYNSPLHF
TRBJ1-2 TRBV19 CASSITQGTGQRGYTF
TRBJ1-1 TRBV7-2 CASSLRGSTTEAFF
TRBJ1-2 TRBV7-9 CASSLMVDSRPYGYTF
TRBJ2-3 TRBV5-1 CASSPPTSGTDTQYF
TRBJ2-6 TRBV12-5 CASGTKGAGANVLTF
TRBJ1-1 TRBV29-1 CSVEEEGRDTEAFF
TRBJ2-1 TRBV18 CASSLITGTGPENEQFF
TRBJ2-7 TRBV12-5 CASALGNLYEQYF
TRBJ2-6 TRBV7-2 CASRPTSSGANVLTF
TRBJ1-2 TRBV7-2 CASSREGALLYGYTF
TRBJ2-1 TRBV7-6 CASSLSGGTYNEQFF
TRBJ2-1 TRBV5-1 CASSLGGAGGLGYYNGQFF
TRBJ1-2 TRBV2 CASSGRDKTYGYTF
TRBJ2-6 TRBV10-3 CAISETVTGANVLTF
TRBJ2-5 TRBV7-2 CASSHGGTGETQYF
TRBJ2-7 TRBV7-6 CASSLSPYRGQRHEQYF
TRBJ1-2 TRBV19 CASTLPGQNYGYTF
TRBJ1-2 TRBV7-2 CASSFVRGGASDYGYTF
TRBJ1-4 TRBV6-1 CASSGDRRALEKLFF
TRBJ1-5 TRBV5-1 CASSRTGLEPQHF
TRBJ1-5 TRBV27 CASRMRGNLKSNQPQHF
TRBJ1-5 TRBV19 CASNSGESNQPQHF
TRBJ2-7 TRBV14 CASSQDRWTGSKNAYEQYF
TRBJ2-5 TRBV25-1 CASRETGLETQYF
TRBJ2-5 TRBV5-1 CASSLGAGVQETQYF
TRBJ1-5 TRBV7-2 CASSPPGRGNQPQHF
TRBJ1-1 TRBV5-1 CASSLVSLGTEAFF